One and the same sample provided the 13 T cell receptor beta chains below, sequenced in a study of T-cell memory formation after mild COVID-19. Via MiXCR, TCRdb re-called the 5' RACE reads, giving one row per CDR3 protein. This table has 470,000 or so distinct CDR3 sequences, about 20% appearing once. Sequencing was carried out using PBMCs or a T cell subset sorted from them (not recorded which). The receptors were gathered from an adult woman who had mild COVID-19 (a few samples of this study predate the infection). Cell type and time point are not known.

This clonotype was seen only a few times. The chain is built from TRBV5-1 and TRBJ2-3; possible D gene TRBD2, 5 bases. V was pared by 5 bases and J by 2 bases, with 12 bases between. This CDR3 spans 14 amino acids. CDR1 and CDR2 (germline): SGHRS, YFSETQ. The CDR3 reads CASSRLAATDTQYF. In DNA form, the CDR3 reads TGCGCCAGCAGTAGGCTAGCCGCCACAGATACGCAGTATTTT.

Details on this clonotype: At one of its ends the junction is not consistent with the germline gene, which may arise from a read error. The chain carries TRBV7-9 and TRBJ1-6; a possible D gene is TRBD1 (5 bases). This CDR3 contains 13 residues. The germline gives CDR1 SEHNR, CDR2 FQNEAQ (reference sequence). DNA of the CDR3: TGTGCCAGCAGCAAAGTGGGGGGGACTCAAGTTACGTTT. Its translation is CASSKVGGTQVTF.

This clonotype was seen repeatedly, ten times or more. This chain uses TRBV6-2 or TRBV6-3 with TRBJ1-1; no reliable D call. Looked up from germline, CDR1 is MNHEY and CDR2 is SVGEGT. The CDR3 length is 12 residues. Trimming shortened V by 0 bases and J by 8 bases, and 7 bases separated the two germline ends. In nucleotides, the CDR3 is TGTGCCAGCAGTTACTCGACGGGCGAAGCTTTCTTT. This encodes CASSYSTGEAFF.

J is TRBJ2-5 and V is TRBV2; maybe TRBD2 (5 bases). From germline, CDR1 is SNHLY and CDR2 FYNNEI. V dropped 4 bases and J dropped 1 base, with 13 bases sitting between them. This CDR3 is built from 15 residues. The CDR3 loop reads CASSAMLGSQETQYF. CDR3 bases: TGTGCCAGCAGTGCTATGTTGGGGAGCCAAGAGACCCAGTACTTC.

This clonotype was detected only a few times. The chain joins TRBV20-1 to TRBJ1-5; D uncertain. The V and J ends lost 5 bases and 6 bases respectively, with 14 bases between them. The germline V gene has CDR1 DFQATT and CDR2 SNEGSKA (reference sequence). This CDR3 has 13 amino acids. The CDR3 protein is CSAGTFRGQPQHF. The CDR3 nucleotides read TGCAGTGCTGGAACTTTTCGGGGTCAGCCCCAGCATTTT.

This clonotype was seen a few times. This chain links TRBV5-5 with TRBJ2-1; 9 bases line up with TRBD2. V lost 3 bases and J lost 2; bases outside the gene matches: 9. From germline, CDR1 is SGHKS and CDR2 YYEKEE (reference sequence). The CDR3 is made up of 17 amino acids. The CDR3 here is CASSSGPTSGPYNEQFF. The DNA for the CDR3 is TGTGCCAGCAGCTCCGGGCCGACTAGCGGCCCCTACAATGAGCAGTTCTTC.

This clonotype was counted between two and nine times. CDR3 bases: TGCGCCAGCAGCTTGAGTAGCGGCTACGAGCAGTACTTC. It encodes CASSLSSGYEQYF. The chain is built from TRBV5-1 and TRBJ2-7, with D tentatively TRBD2 (6 bases). V dropped 1 base and J dropped 3 bases, with 8 bases sitting between them. The CDR3 is 13 amino acids. Germline assignment: CDR1 SGHRS and CDR2 YFSETQ.

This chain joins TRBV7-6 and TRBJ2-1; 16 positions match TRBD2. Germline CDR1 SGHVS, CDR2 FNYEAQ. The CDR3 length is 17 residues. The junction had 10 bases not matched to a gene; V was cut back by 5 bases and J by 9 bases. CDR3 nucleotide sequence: TGTGCCAGCAGCATCCCGGGACTAGCGGGGGGGTCCCCTGAGCAGTTCTTC. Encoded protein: CASSIPGLAGGSPEQFF.

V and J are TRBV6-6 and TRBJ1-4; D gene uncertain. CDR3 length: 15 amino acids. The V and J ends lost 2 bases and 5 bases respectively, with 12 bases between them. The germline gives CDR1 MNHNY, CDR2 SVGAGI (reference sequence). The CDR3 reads CASSYVSGGNEKLFF. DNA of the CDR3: TGTGCCAGCAGTTACGTCTCAGGCGGGAATGAAAAACTGTTTTTT.

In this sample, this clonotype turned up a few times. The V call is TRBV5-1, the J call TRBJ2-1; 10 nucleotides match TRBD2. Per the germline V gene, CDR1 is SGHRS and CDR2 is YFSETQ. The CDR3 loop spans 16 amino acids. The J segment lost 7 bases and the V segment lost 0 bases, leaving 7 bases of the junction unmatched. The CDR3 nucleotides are TGCGCCAGCAGCTTGGGGAGCGGGGGGGCTCGTAATGAGCAGTTCTTC. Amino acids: CASSLGSGGARNEQFF.

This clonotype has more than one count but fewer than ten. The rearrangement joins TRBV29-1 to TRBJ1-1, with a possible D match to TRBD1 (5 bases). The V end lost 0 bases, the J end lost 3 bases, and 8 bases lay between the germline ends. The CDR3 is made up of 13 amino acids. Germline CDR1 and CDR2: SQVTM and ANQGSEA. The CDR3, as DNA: TGCAGCGTTGAAGAAGACAGTTACACTGAAGCTTTCTTT. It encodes CSVEEDSYTEAFF. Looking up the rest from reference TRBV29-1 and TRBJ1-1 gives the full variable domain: SAVISQKPSRDICQRGTSLTIQCQVDSQVTMMFWYRQQPGQSLTLIATANQGSEATYESGFVIDKFPISRPNLTFSTLTVSNMSPEDSSIYLCSVEEDSYTEAFFGQGTRLTVV.

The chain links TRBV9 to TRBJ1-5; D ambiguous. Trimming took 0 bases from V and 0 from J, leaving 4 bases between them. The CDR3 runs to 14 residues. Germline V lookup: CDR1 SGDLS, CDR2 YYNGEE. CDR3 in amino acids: CASSVEDSNQPQHF. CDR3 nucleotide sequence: TGTGCCAGCAGCGTAGAGGATAGCAATCAGCCCCAGCATTTT.

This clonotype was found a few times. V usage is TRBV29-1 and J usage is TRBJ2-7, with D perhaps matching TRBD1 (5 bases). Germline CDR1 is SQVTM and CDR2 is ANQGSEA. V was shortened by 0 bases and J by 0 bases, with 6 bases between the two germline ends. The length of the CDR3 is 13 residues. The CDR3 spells CSVEDDSSYEQYF. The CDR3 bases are TGCAGCGTTGAAGACGACAGCTCCTACGAGCAGTACTTC.